The present entry profiles one TCR beta chain with its context. The antigen is not known. Sequenced by immunoSEQ multiplex PCR; TCRdb stores in-frame clones only, minus some. Here the sample spans about 150,000 clones, approximately 92% being singletons. The sample is drawn from a study of cytomegalovirus exposure and HLA in healthy donors. Study-level background: The same platform as the roughly 630 first-cohort repertoires was used for the 95 to 150 validation repertoires, a later analysis reported. Study-wide findings and caveats: The investigators catalogued 150 to 200 TCR beta chains as cytomegalovirus-associated.

From germline, CDR1 is MDHEN and CDR2 SYDVKM. The CDR3 totals 14 residues. Trimming shortened V by 7 bases and J by 5 bases, and 17 bases separated the two germline ends. This TCR derives from a woman aged 18-29 years in good health and CMV-seropositive. This chain links TRBV28 with TRBJ1-2, with TRBD1 as a possible D gene (6 bases). Sequenced material: PBMCs. CDR3 sequence: CASTTGGGPYGYTF. The CDR3 DNA reads as TGTGCCAGCACCACCGGGGGGGGGCCTTATGGCTACACCTTC.